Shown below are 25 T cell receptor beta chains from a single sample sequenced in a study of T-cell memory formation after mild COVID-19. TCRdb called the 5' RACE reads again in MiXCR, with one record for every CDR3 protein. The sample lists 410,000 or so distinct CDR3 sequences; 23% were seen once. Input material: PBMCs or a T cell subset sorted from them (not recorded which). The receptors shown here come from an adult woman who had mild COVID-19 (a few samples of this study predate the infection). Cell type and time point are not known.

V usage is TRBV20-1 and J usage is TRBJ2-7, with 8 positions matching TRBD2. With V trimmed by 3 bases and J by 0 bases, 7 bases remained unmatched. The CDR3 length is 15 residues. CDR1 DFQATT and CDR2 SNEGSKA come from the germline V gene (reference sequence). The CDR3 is CSARAASGHSYEQYF. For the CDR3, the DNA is TGCAGTGCTAGGGCAGCTAGCGGGCACTCCTACGAGCAGTACTTC.

CDR3 bases: TGTGCCTGGAGTGTGGGAGCGCGGAGCTCCTACAATGAGCAGTTCTTC. Translated, it gives CAWSVGARSSYNEQFF. This chain connects TRBV30 to TRBJ2-1; D is perhaps TRBD2 (5 bases). This CDR3 is 16 amino acids long. V dropped 0 bases and J dropped 0 bases, with 12 bases sitting between them. Germline CDR1 is GTSNPN and CDR2 is SVGIG (reference sequence).

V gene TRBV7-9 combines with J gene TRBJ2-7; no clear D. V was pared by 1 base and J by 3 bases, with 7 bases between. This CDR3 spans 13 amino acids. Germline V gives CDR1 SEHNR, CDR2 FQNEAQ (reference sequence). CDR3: CASSLVQNYEQYF. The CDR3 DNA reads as TGTGCCAGCAGCTTAGTACAGAACTACGAGCAGTACTTC. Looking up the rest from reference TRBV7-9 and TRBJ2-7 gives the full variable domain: DTGVSQNPRHKITKRGQNVTFRCDPISEHNRLYWYRQTLGQGPEFLTYFQNEAQLEKSRLLSDRFSAERPKGSFSTLEIQRTEQGDSAMYLCASSLVQNYEQYFGPGTRLTVT.

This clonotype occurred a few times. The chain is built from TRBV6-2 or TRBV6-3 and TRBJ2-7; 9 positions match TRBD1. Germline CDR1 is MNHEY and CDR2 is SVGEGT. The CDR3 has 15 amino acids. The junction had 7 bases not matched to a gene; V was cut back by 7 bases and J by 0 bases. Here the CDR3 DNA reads TGTGCCAGCACCCTGGGACAGGGCCTCTCCTACGAGCAGTACTTC. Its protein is CASTLGQGLSYEQYF.

DNA for the CDR3: TGTGCCAGCAGCCTTTGGCCTAGCGGAGATGAGAACAATGAGCAGTTCTTC. Translating gives CASSLWPSGDENNEQFF. This rearrangement joins TRBV7-8 to TRBJ2-1; 7 bases map to TRBD2. CDR1 and CDR2 (germline): SGHVS, FQNEAQ. The J segment lost 5 bases and the V segment lost 5 bases, leaving 15 bases of the junction unmatched. The CDR3 is 17 residues long.

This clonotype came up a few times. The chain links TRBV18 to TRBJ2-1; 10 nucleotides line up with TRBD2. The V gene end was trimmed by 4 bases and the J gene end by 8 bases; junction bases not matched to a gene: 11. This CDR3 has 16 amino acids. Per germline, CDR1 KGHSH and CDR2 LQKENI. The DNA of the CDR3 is TGTGCCAGCTCACGTCCGGCTAGCGGGAGAGGGTATGAGCAGTTCTTC. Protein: CASSRPASGRGYEQFF.

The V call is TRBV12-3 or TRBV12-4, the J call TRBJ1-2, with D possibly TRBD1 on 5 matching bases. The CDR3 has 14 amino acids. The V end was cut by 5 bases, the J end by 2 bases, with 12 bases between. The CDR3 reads CASSPNGGNYGYTF. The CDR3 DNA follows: TGTGCCAGCAGTCCCAATGGGGGGAACTATGGCTACACCTTC.

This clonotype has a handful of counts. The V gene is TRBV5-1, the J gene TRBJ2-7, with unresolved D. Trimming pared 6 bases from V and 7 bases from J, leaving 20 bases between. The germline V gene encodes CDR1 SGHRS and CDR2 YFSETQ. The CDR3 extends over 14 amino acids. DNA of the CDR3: TGCGCCAGCACCCCCGACGGTTCATCTGGGGAGCAGTACTTC. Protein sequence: CASTPDGSSGEQYF.

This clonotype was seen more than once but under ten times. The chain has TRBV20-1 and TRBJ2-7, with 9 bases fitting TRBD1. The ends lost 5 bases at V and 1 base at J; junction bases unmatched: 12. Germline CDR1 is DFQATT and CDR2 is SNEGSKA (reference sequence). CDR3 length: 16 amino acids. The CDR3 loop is CSAGREGDRASYEQYF. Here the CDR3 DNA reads TGCAGTGCTGGCCGAGAAGGGGACAGGGCGTCCTACGAGCAGTACTTC.

The CDR3 DNA is TGTGCCAGCAGTTTCACAGGGGATATGGGCTACGAGCAGTACTTC. Amino acids: CASSFTGDMGYEQYF. V gene TRBV27 combines with J gene TRBJ2-7, with 7 bases aligning to TRBD1. Germline CDR1 MNHEY, CDR2 SMNVEV (reference sequence). The CDR3 runs 15 residues. J gave up 3 bases and V 3 bases, and 8 bases lay outside the gene matches.

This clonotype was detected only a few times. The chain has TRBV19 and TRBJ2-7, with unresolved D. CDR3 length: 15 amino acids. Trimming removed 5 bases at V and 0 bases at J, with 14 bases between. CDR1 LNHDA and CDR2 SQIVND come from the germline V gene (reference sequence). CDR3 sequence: CASSLGYGYSYEQYF. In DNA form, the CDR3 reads TGTGCCAGTAGTCTCGGGTACGGCTACTCCTACGAGCAGTACTTC.

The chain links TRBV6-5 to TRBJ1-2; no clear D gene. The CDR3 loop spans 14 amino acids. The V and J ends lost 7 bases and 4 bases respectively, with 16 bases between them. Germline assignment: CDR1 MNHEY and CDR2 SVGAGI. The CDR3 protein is CASNRGFGVYGYTF. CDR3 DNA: TGTGCCAGCAATCGCGGCTTTGGGGTCTATGGCTACACCTTC.

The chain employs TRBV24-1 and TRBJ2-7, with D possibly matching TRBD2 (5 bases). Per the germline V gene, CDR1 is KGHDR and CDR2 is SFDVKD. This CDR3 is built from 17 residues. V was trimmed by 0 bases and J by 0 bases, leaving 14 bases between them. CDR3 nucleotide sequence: TGTGCCACCAGTGATTTGGAGCGGACCGATCCCTCCTACGAGCAGTACTTC. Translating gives CATSDLERTDPSYEQYF.

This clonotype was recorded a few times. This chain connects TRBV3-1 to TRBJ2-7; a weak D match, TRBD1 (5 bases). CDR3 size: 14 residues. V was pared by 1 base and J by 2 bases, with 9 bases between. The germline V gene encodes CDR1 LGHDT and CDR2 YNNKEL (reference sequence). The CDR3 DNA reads TGTGCCAGCAGCCAAGGGGCAGGGACCTACGAGCAGTACTTC. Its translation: CASSQGAGTYEQYF.

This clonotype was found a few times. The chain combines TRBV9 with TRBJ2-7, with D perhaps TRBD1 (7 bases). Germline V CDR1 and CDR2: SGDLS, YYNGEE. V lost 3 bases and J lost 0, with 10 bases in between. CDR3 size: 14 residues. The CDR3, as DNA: TGTGCCAGCAGCGGGCGGGACAGCTCCTACGAGCAGTACTTC. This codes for CASSGRDSSYEQYF.

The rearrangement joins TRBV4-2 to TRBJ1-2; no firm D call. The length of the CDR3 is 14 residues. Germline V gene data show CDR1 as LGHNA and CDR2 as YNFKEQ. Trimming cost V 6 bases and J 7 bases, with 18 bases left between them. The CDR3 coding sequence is TGTGCCAGCAGTCAAACAGCCGTGGAAGGTGGCTACACCTTC. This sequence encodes CASSQTAVEGGYTF.

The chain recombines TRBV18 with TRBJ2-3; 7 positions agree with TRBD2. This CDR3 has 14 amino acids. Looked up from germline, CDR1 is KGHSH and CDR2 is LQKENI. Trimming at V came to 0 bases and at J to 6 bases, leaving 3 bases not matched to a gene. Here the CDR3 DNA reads TGTGCCAGCTCACCACCGGCGGGAGAGGATACGCAGTATTTT. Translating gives CASSPPAGEDTQYF.

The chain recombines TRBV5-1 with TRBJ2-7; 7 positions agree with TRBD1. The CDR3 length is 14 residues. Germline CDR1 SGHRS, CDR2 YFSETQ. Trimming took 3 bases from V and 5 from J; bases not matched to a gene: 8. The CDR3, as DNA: TGCGCCAGCAGCTCCTCGGGACAGTACCACGAGCAGTACTTC. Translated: CASSSSGQYHEQYF.

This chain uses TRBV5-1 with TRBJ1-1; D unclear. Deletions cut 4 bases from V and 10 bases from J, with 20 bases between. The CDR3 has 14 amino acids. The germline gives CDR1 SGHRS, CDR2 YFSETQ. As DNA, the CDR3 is TGCGCCAGCAGCATTGAAATTCCCAACGAAGGAGCTTTCTTT. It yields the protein CASSIEIPNEGAFF.

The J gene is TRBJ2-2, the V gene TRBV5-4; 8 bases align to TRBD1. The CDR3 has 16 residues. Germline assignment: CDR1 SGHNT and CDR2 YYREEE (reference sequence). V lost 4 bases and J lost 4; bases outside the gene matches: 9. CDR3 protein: CASSPDLGTGTGELFF. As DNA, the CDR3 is TGTGCCAGCAGCCCCGATCTCGGGACAGGCACCGGGGAGCTGTTTTTT.

CDR3 residues: CASSQFMRTYNEQFF. The CDR3 DNA follows: TGTGCCAGCAGCCAGTTTATGCGGACCTACAATGAGCAGTTCTTC. The chain combines TRBV3-1 with TRBJ2-1, with no clear D. CDR3 size: 15 residues. Germline CDR1 reads LGHDT; CDR2 reads YNNKEL (reference sequence). V lost 3 bases, J lost 2 bases, and 11 bases lay in between.

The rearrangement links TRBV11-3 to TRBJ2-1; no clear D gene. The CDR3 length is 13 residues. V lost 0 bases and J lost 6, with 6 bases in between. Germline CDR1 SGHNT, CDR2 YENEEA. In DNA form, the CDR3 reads TGTGCCAGCAGCTTAGAGGCCACCAATGAGCAGTTCTTC. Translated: CASSLEATNEQFF.

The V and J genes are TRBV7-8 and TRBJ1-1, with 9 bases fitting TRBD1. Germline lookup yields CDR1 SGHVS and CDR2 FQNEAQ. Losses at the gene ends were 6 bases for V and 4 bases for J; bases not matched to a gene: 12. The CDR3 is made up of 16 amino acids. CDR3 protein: CASSPPGMGQGTEAFF. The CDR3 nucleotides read TGTGCCAGCAGTCCTCCTGGGATGGGACAGGGCACTGAAGCTTTCTTT.

This CDR3 is CASSYSGRGGSRNTEAFF. The CDR3 DNA reads TGTGCCAGCAGTTACTCCGGTAGGGGGGGGAGCAGGAACACTGAAGCTTTCTTT. The V and J genes are TRBV6-6 and TRBJ1-1; possible D gene TRBD1, 6 bases. The CDR3 covers 18 residues. In germline, CDR1 is MNHNY, CDR2 SVGAGI (reference sequence). Trimming shortened V by 0 bases and J by 1 base, and 18 bases separated the two germline ends.

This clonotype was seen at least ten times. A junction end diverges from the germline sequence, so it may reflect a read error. CDR3: CASSLGAGYEQYF. In nucleotides, the CDR3 is TGTGCCAGCAGCTTAGGAGCAGGCTACGAGCAGTACTTC. The chain has TRBV5-1 and TRBJ2-7; no reliable D call. Germline CDR1 and CDR2: SGHRS and YFSETQ. The CDR3 is 13 residues long.